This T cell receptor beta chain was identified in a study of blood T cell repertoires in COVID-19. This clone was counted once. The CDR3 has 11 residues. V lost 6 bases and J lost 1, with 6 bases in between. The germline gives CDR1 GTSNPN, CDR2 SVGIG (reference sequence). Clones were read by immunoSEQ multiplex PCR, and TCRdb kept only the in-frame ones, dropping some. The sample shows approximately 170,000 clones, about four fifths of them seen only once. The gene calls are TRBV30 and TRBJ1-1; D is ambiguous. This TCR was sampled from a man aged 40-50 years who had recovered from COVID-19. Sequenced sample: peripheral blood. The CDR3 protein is CACGPNTEAFF. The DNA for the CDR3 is TGTGCCTGTGGCCCGAACACTGAAGCTTTCTTT. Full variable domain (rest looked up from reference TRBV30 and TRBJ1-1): SQTIHQWPATLVQPVGSPLSLECTVEGTSNPNLYWYRQAAGRGLQLLFYSVGIGQISSEVPQNLSASRPQDRQFILSSKKLLLSDSGFYLCACGPNTEAFFGQGTRLTVV.